Following are 32 T cell receptor beta chains from one sample sequenced in a study of cytomegalovirus exposure and HLA in healthy donors. PCR primers comprised 60 Vbeta and 13 Jbeta primers. Profiled with immunoSEQ multiplex PCR; TCRdb holds only in-frame clones, not every one. The profile shows about 180,000 clones, over 75% of them singletons. Sequenced sample: PBMCs. All receptors come from a woman in her forties or fifties in good health and CMV-seronegative.

The chain employs TRBV9 and TRBJ2-5; 7 bases are a match to TRBD2. The CDR3 runs to 13 residues. V lost 3 bases to trimming and J lost 2 bases; unmatched junction nucleotides: 1. CDR1 and CDR2 from the germline V gene are SGDLS and YYNGEE. For the CDR3, the DNA is TGTGCCAGCAGCGGGACTAGTCAAGAGACCCAGTACTTC. As protein: CASSGTSQETQYF.

The chain recombines TRBV30 with TRBJ2-7; the match to TRBD1 covers 11 bases. Germline V gene data show CDR1 as GTSNPN and CDR2 as SVGIG (reference sequence). There are 14 residues in the CDR3. Germline trimming cut 2 bases from V and 5 bases from J; bases unmatched to any gene: 5. The DNA for the CDR3 is TGTGCCTGGAGTCGTTGGGACAGGGGGGACGAGCAGTACTTC. As protein: CAWSRWDRGDEQYF. Looking up the rest from reference TRBV30 and TRBJ2-7 gives the full variable domain: SQTIHQWPATLVQPVGSPLSLECTVEGTSNPNLYWYRQAAGRGLQLLFYSVGIGQISSEVPQNLSASRPQDRQFILSSKKLLLSDSGFYLCAWSRWDRGDEQYFGPGTRLTVT.

The rearrangement uses TRBV19 and TRBJ2-1; the match to TRBD2 covers 9 bases. The CDR3 is made up of 17 amino acids. CDR1 LNHDA and CDR2 SQIVND come from the germline V gene (reference sequence). V lost 1 base and J lost 2; bases outside the gene matches: 6. Here the CDR3 reads CASSIVAAGGPYNEQFF. The CDR3 DNA reads TGTGCCAGTAGTATAGTTGCGGCGGGAGGGCCCTACAATGAGCAGTTCTTC.

J is TRBJ2-1 and V is TRBV7-9; perhaps TRBD2 as D (6 bases). This CDR3 is 16 amino acids long. Germline values: CDR1 SEHNR, CDR2 FQNEAQ (reference sequence). Trimming shortened V by 2 bases and J by 2 bases, and 13 bases separated the two germline ends. The DNA for the CDR3 is TGTGCCAGCAGCTTAAGGTGGGGCGGGGCCTACAATGAGCAGTTCTTC. This translates into CASSLRWGGAYNEQFF.

The chain combines TRBV7-2 with TRBJ2-1; D is unresolved. Germline V gene lookup returns CDR1 SGHTA and CDR2 FQGNSA. The V and J ends lost 4 bases and 6 bases respectively, with 4 bases between them. This CDR3 spans 11 amino acids. DNA of the CDR3: TGTGCCAGCAGCTCGTCCAATGAGCAGTTCTTC. This sequence encodes CASSSSNEQFF. Combining the CDR3 with reference TRBV7-2 and TRBJ2-1 gives the whole variable domain GAGVSQSPSNKVTEKGKDVELRCDPISGHTALYWYRQSLGQGLEFLIYFQGNSAPDKSGLPSDRFSAERTGGSVSTLTIQRTQQEDSAVYLCASSSSNEQFFGPGTRLTVL.

This sequence joins TRBV4-3 and TRBJ2-5; the D gene is possibly TRBD2 (6 bases). V dropped 0 bases and J dropped 0 bases, with 17 bases sitting between them. The CDR3 consists of 18 residues. CDR1 LGHNA and CDR2 YSLEER come from the germline V gene. CDR3 loop: CASSQEFSTGGNQETQYF. DNA for the CDR3: TGCGCCAGCAGCCAAGAATTTTCGACTGGGGGGAACCAAGAGACCCAGTACTTC.

This chain links TRBV6-5 with TRBJ2-5; no definite D call. This CDR3 region has 14 residues. V gave up 3 bases and J gave up 5 bases, with 13 bases separating them. The germline V gene has CDR1 MNHEY and CDR2 SVGAGI. This CDR3 is CASSYFGPGETQYF. The CDR3 DNA follows: TGTGCCAGCAGTTATTTTGGCCCCGGGGAGACCCAGTACTTC.

The J gene is TRBJ2-4, the V gene TRBV4-3; no firm D call. The germline gives CDR1 LGHNA, CDR2 YSLEER. This CDR3 has 14 amino acids. The V gene lost 0 bases and the J gene lost 0 bases, with 3 bases spanning the gap. CDR3 amino acids: CASSQELAKNIQYF. For the CDR3, the DNA is TGCGCCAGCAGCCAAGAACTAGCCAAAAACATTCAGTACTTC.

This chain links TRBV6-1 with TRBJ2-7, with TRBD1 identical over 7 bases. Germline V gene data show CDR1 as MNHNS and CDR2 as SASEGT. This CDR3 is built from 15 residues. Germline trimming cut 6 bases from V and 2 bases from J; bases unmatched to any gene: 10. The DNA for the CDR3 is TGTGCCAGCAGATTTAGAGACAGGGAAACCTACGAGCAGTACTTC. Residues: CASRFRDRETYEQYF.

This chain connects TRBV6-5 to TRBJ2-7, with D possibly TRBD1 on 7 matching bases. The CDR3 covers 12 residues. V was cut by 7 bases and J by 9 bases, with 16 bases left in between. In germline, CDR1 is MNHEY, CDR2 SVGAGI. In nucleotides, the CDR3 is TGTGCCAGCACTCCAGGGGGGCAGGGGCAGTACTTC. It specifies CASTPGGQGQYF.

The J gene is TRBJ2-5, the V gene TRBV2; 8 nucleotides align to TRBD1. The CDR3 runs 14 residues. Germline trimming cut 2 bases from V and 4 bases from J; bases unmatched to any gene: 3. Germline V gene lookup returns CDR1 SNHLY and CDR2 FYNNEI. CDR3: CASSEQGAGETQYF. The CDR3 DNA is TGTGCCAGCAGTGAACAGGGGGCGGGAGAGACCCAGTACTTC.

CDR3: CASSVSPGSNTGELFF. The CDR3 DNA reads as TGTGCCAGCAGCGTTTCCCCGGGATCCAACACCGGGGAGCTGTTTTTT. V usage is TRBV9 and J usage is TRBJ2-2, with D perhaps TRBD2 (5 bases). CDR1 and CDR2 (germline): SGDLS, YYNGEE. This CDR3 contains 16 residues. Trimming pared 2 bases from V and 2 bases from J, leaving 13 bases between.

This clone was counted a few times. This chain links TRBV7-7 with TRBJ2-5; 8 bases are a match to TRBD2. The length of the CDR3 is 14 residues. Germline V CDR1 and CDR2: SSHAT, FNYEAQ (reference sequence). Germline trimming cut 4 bases from V and 2 bases from J; bases unmatched to any gene: 3. The CDR3 region is CASSSGLGQETQYF. The CDR3 region has the DNA TGTGCCAGCAGCTCGGGACTAGGGCAAGAGACCCAGTACTTC.

This clone has only one observation. The chain employs TRBV4-3 and TRBJ1-2, with 10 bases identical to TRBD1. The germline V gene encodes CDR1 LGHNA and CDR2 YSLEER. The CDR3 spans 16 residues. V shed 0 bases and J 7 bases; nucleotides not matched to a gene: 8. The CDR3, as DNA: TGCGCCAGCAGCCAAGATCGACAGGGGGCATCGGGTGGCTACACCTTC. This translates into CASSQDRQGASGGYTF.

This chain uses TRBV2 with TRBJ2-2, with 8 bases fitting TRBD1. After removal of 6 bases from V and 6 bases from J, the junction contained 9 bases not matched to a gene. CDR3 length equals 15 residues. CDR1 is SNHLY, CDR2 FYNNEI, per germline. The CDR3 region has the DNA TGTGCCAGCAGGGATGACAGGGGTCTGGCCGGGGAGCTGTTTTTT. Residues: CASRDDRGLAGELFF.

The chain combines TRBV5-1 with TRBJ2-7; TRBD2 agrees at 11 bases. This CDR3 spans 17 amino acids. Germline V gene lookup returns CDR1 SGHRS and CDR2 YFSETQ. With V trimmed by 0 bases and J by 3 bases, 8 bases remained unmatched. The CDR3 coding sequence is TGCGCCAGCAGCTTGGTAGCGGGAGGGAGGGACAGCTACGAGCAGTACTTC. Translated: CASSLVAGGRDSYEQYF.

This chain joins TRBV6-5 and TRBJ1-1; the D gene is possibly TRBD1 (6 bases). Germline assignment: CDR1 MNHEY and CDR2 SVGAGI. V was cut by 1 base and J by 1 base, with 10 bases left in between. The CDR3 consists of 15 residues. The DNA for the CDR3 is TGTGCCAGCAGTTACTTCCGGACAGCGAACACTGAAGCTTTCTTT. Its translation: CASSYFRTANTEAFF.

The chain couples TRBV5-1 to TRBJ2-5; D might be TRBD1 (5 bases). There are 13 residues in the CDR3. Germline CDR1 SGHRS, CDR2 YFSETQ. With 0 bases removed from V and 6 bases from J, the gap between germline ends came to 9 bases. CDR3 amino acids: CASSLEGAQTQYF. The CDR3 DNA is TGCGCCAGCAGCTTGGAAGGGGCGCAGACCCAGTACTTC.

The rearrangement links TRBV30 to TRBJ2-7; D possibly corresponds to TRBD1 (6 bases). Germline assignment: CDR1 GTSNPN and CDR2 SVGIG (reference sequence). V was shortened by 4 bases and J by 4 bases, with 17 bases between the two germline ends. This CDR3 has 14 amino acids. The CDR3 here is CAWMARGFLYEQYF. The CDR3 DNA sequence: TGTGCCTGGATGGCTAGGGGGTTTTTGTACGAGCAGTACTTC.

This chain links TRBV2 with TRBJ2-6; D is ambiguous. V shed 3 bases and J shed 0 bases, with 6 bases lying between them. The germline V gene has CDR1 SNHLY and CDR2 FYNNEI. This CDR3 is built from 15 residues. The CDR3 here is CASSDEVSGANVLTF. As DNA, the CDR3 is TGTGCCAGCAGTGACGAGGTCTCTGGGGCCAACGTCCTGACTTTC.

J is TRBJ2-7 and V is TRBV7-2; D gene uncertain. CDR1 is SGHTA, CDR2 FQGNSA, per germline. Trimming took 4 bases from V and 2 from J, leaving 12 bases between them. The CDR3 consists of 14 residues. The CDR3 here is CASSYPQQTYEQYF. As DNA, the CDR3 is TGTGCCAGCAGCTATCCACAACAAACCTACGAGCAGTACTTC.

The chain recombines TRBV7-9 with TRBJ1-2; 11 nucleotides agree with TRBD1. V lost 5 bases and J lost 7; bases outside the gene matches: 9. This CDR3 is 15 amino acids long. The germline CDR1 and CDR2 sequences are SEHNR and FQNEAQ (reference sequence). Here the CDR3 reads CASSVPGQGGSGYTF. The CDR3 DNA follows: TGTGCCAGCAGCGTACCGGGACAGGGGGGAAGTGGCTACACCTTC.

The V and J genes are TRBV5-4 and TRBJ2-3; TRBD2 matches at 8 bases. From germline, CDR1 is SGHNT and CDR2 YYREEE (reference sequence). The CDR3 is 15 amino acids. The V and J ends lost 8 bases and 4 bases, in that order; junction bases with no gene match: 12. Written as DNA, the CDR3 is TGTGCCAGTACCCTCGGGGGGGCAAGCTCAGATACGCAGTATTTT. This gives the protein CASTLGGASSDTQYF. Together with reference TRBV5-4 and TRBJ2-3, the CDR3 gives the full variable domain: ETGVTQSPTHLIKTRGQQVTLRCSSQSGHNTVSWYQQALGQGPQFIFQYYREEENGRGNFPPRFSGLQFPNYSSELNVNALELDDSALYLCASTLGGASSDTQYFGPGTRLTVL.

This clone was seen only once. This chain links TRBV7-2 with TRBJ2-1, with D possibly being TRBD2 (6 bases). The germline V and J ends were trimmed by 0 bases and 8 bases, with 14 bases remaining between them. CDR1 is SGHTA and CDR2 is FQGNSA in the germline V gene. The CDR3 runs to 15 residues. The CDR3 nucleotides are TGTGCCAGCAGCTTAGCGAGCGGGTCTAGGGATGAGCAGTTCTTC. It translates to CASSLASGSRDEQFF.

This chain uses TRBV2 with TRBJ2-3; 12 nucleotides agree with TRBD2. This CDR3 region has 16 residues. V lost 9 bases, J lost 2 bases, and 9 bases stayed unmatched. Germline CDR1 is SNHLY and CDR2 is FYNNEI. The CDR3 protein is CASRRLAGENTDTQYF. The CDR3 DNA sequence: TGTGCCAGTCGAAGACTAGCGGGGGAAAACACAGATACGCAGTATTTT.

This chain joins TRBV4-2 and TRBJ2-3; D not certain. CDR3 length: 12 residues. V lost 5 bases and J lost 3, with 6 bases in between. The germline CDR1 and CDR2 sequences are LGHNA and YNFKEQ. CDR3 protein: CASSVSTDTQYF. CDR3 nucleotides: TGTGCCAGCAGCGTATCGACAGATACGCAGTATTTT.

There are a few counts of this clone. This chain joins TRBV2 and TRBJ1-1; TRBD1 matches at 8 bases. V was clipped by 3 bases and J by 10 bases; unmatched bases: 10. CDR3 length: 14 amino acids. Germline assignment: CDR1 SNHLY and CDR2 FYNNEI. The CDR3 reads CASSEVLTGGSAFF. The CDR3 nucleotides read TGTGCCAGCAGTGAGGTTCTAACAGGGGGTTCAGCTTTCTTT.

This chain connects TRBV2 to TRBJ2-1; D is undetermined. The CDR3 runs 14 residues. CDR1 SNHLY and CDR2 FYNNEI come from the germline V gene. Trimming cost V 7 bases and J 0 bases, with 10 bases left between them. CDR3 residues: CASKPRFSYNEQFF. CDR3 nucleotide sequence: TGTGCCAGCAAGCCCAGGTTCTCCTACAATGAGCAGTTCTTC.

This chain connects TRBV14 to TRBJ2-1; TRBD2 agrees at 13 bases. Per the germline V gene, CDR1 is SGHDN and CDR2 is FVKESK. The V and J ends lost 3 bases and 9 bases, in that order; junction bases with no gene match: 8. The CDR3 totals 16 residues. CDR3 coding DNA: TGTGCCAGCAGCCACGGTGGACTAGCGGGAGATGTTGAGCAGTTCTTC. Protein sequence: CASSHGGLAGDVEQFF.

The rearrangement uses TRBV5-5 and TRBJ1-6; D might be TRBD1 (6 bases). Germline-derived CDR1 and CDR2 are SGHKS and YYEKEE (reference sequence). This CDR3 is 14 amino acids long. V was shortened by 3 bases and J by 11 bases, with 15 bases between the two germline ends. The CDR3 DNA reads TGTGCCAGCAGCTCCCGGGACATCCCTACACCCCTCCACTTT. It is translated as CASSSRDIPTPLHF.

This chain connects TRBV5-1 to TRBJ1-2; D is uncertain. The CDR3 runs to 16 residues. The V and J ends lost 0 bases and 5 bases respectively, with 17 bases between them. Germline CDR1 SGHRS, CDR2 YFSETQ. DNA for the CDR3: TGCGCCAGCAGCTTGGCCGCGGGAAAGTTCTTGTATGGCTACACCTTC. Its protein product is CASSLAAGKFLYGYTF.

The J gene is TRBJ1-5, the V gene TRBV30; D unclear. Germline values: CDR1 GTSNPN, CDR2 SVGIG (reference sequence). CDR3 size: 13 residues. The V and J ends lost 0 bases and 1 base respectively, with 4 bases between them. The CDR3 DNA follows: TGTGCCTGGAGTGTACAAAGCAATCAGCCCCAGCATTTT. Amino acids: CAWSVQSNQPQHF.